One sample yielded the 21 T cell receptor beta chains listed below, sequenced in a study of Graves' ophthalmopathy and Graves' hyperthyroidism. As the template, RNA transcripts were used to amplify TCR beta CDR3 regions. Second-round multiplex PCR followed a first-round RT-PCR using HTBI primers. Each CDR3 protein gets one entry after TCRdb re-called the multiplex PCR reads with MiXCR. Here the sample spans roughly 220,000 distinct CDR3 sequences, less than 55% being singletons. The material sequenced was peripheral blood. The receptors here all came from an adult man with Graves' ophthalmopathy.

V usage is TRBV20-1 and J usage is TRBJ1-2, with TRBD1 identical over 8 bases. After removal of 0 bases from V and 8 bases from J, the junction contained 8 bases not matched to a gene. CDR3 length: 14 residues. Germline-derived CDR1 and CDR2 are DFQATT and SNEGSKA (reference sequence). The CDR3 here is CSARDADRVEGYTF. In DNA form, the CDR3 reads TGCAGTGCTAGAGATGCGGACAGGGTTGAAGGCTACACCTTC.

The chain uses TRBV5-4 and TRBJ1-2; TRBD1 aligns across 9 bases. The V segment lost 5 bases and the J segment 8 bases; nucleotides outside the gene matches: 13. Germline CDR1 SGHNT, CDR2 YYREEE (reference sequence). CDR3 length: 15 residues. The DNA for the CDR3 is TGTGCCAGCAGTTTAAACAGGGGGCAAAAGGGGGGCTACACCTTC. It is translated as CASSLNRGQKGGYTF. Full variable domain (outside the CDR3, taken from reference TRBV5-4 and TRBJ1-2): ETGVTQSPTHLIKTRGQQVTLRCSSQSGHNTVSWYQQALGQGPQFIFQYYREEENGRGNFPPRFSGLQFPNYSSELNVNALELDDSALYLCASSLNRGQKGGYTFGSGTRLTVV.

The genes are TRBV25-1 and TRBJ1-1; TRBD1 might be the D (6 bases). Germline V gives CDR1 MGHDK, CDR2 SYGVNS. This CDR3 has 14 residues. Trimming shortened V by 6 bases and J by 4 bases, and 15 bases separated the two germline ends. The CDR3 DNA follows: TGTGCCAGCAGCTTAGGGGGGCGCCTCACTGAAGCTTTCTTT. Translating it yields CASSLGGRLTEAFF.

This clonotype has only a few counts. The chain is built from TRBV13 and TRBJ2-5; a weak D match, TRBD1 (6 bases). Trimming took 6 bases from V and 2 from J, leaving 19 bases between them. Germline V gene data show CDR1 as PRHDT and CDR2 as FYEKMQ (reference sequence). The CDR3 has 16 amino acids. The CDR3 sequence: CASSHHPGQLQETQYF. DNA of the CDR3: TGTGCCAGCAGTCACCACCCTGGACAGTTACAAGAGACCCAGTACTTC.

In regard to this clonotype: A read error is likely, as this CDR3 ends without the conserved phenylalanine or tryptophan. V is TRBV9 and J is TRBJ1-2; D possibly corresponds to TRBD1 (5 bases). The germline gives CDR1 SGDLS, CDR2 YYNGEE. Between the trimmed V and J ends, which lost 0 bases and 3 bases, there was a span of 9 bases. This CDR3 is built from 14 residues. The CDR3 region has the DNA TGTGCCAGCAGCGTAGCACAGGCACACTATGGCTACACCGTC. Translating gives CASSVAQAHYGYTV.

This clonotype was seen just once. This clone may be a read error of a much larger clone one base away. The chain carries TRBV10-3 and TRBJ2-7; a possible D gene is TRBD2 (6 bases). The V and J ends lost 6 bases and 3 bases respectively, with 24 bases between them. There are 17 residues in the CDR3. Germline CDR1 ENHRY, CDR2 SYGVKD. The CDR3 reads CAIRWGDGRQGGYEQYF. CDR3 sequence (DNA): TGTGCCATCAGGTGGGGGGACGGACGTCAGGGAGGCTACGAGCAGTACTTC.

The chain uses TRBV10-3 and TRBJ2-2, with 13 nucleotides matching TRBD2. Trimming took 6 bases from V and 1 from J; bases not matched to a gene: 2. The germline CDR1 and CDR2 sequences are ENHRY and SYGVKD. The CDR3 sequence is 16 residues long. CDR3 nucleotides: TGTGCCATCAGCGGGACTAGCGGGAAGAACACCGGGGAGCTGTTTTTT. Protein: CAISGTSGKNTGELFF.

The table lists this clonotype with a few counts. The chain is built from TRBV7-2 and TRBJ1-5, with D perhaps matching TRBD1 (6 bases). CDR1 and CDR2 from the germline V gene are SGHTA and FQGNSA. This CDR3 contains 13 residues. Deletions cut 8 bases from V and 3 bases from J, with 11 bases between. For the CDR3, the DNA is TGTGCCAGCGCGGACAGTTTCAATCAGCCCCAGCATTTT. As protein: CASADSFNQPQHF.

This chain links TRBV7-9 with TRBJ2-2; possible D gene TRBD1, 6 bases. CDR1 is SEHNR and CDR2 is FQNEAQ in the germline V gene (reference sequence). Trimming cost V 5 bases and J 0 bases, with 10 bases left between them. CDR3 size: 15 residues. The DNA of the CDR3 is TGTGCCAGCAGCCAAACAGGGTCGAACACCGGGGAGCTGTTTTTT. Translation: CASSQTGSNTGELFF.

The chain couples TRBV10-3 to TRBJ1-2; 9 bases fit TRBD1. Germline V CDR1 and CDR2: ENHRY, SYGVKD. This CDR3 region has 12 residues. The V and J ends lost 6 bases and 10 bases, in that order; junction bases with no gene match: 6. The chain's CDR3 is CAIRRDRAPYTF. The CDR3 bases are TGTGCCATCAGGAGGGACAGGGCCCCCTACACCTTC.

This clonotype was seen ten or more times. The chain carries TRBV2 and TRBJ2-7; tentatively, D is TRBD2 (6 bases). This CDR3 is 14 amino acids long. V was shortened by 2 bases and J by 0 bases, with 8 bases between the two germline ends. CDR1 and CDR2 from the germline V gene are SNHLY and FYNNEI. The CDR3, as DNA: TGTGCCAGCAGTGAACGGGGGTCCTCCTACGAGCAGTACTTC. This gives the protein CASSERGSSYEQYF. Full variable domain (outside the CDR3, taken from reference TRBV2 and TRBJ2-7): EPEVTQTPSHQVTQMGQEVILRCVPISNHLYFYWYRQILGQKVEFLVSFYNNEISEKSEIFDDQFSVERPDGSNFTLKIRSTKLEDSAMYFCASSERGSSYEQYFGPGTRLTVT.

The chain joins TRBV7-9 to TRBJ2-2; D is possibly TRBD2 (5 bases). The length of the CDR3 is 12 residues. Germline CDR1 and CDR2: SEHNR and FQNEAQ (reference sequence). V shed 11 bases and J shed 6 bases, with 13 bases lying between them. The CDR3 nucleotides read TGTGCCCCTATGAACGGGGCCGGGGAGCTGTTTTTT. As protein: CAPMNGAGELFF. Variable domain in full (rest from reference TRBV7-9 and TRBJ2-2): DTGVSQNPRHKITKRGQNVTFRCDPISEHNRLYWYRQTLGQGPEFLTYFQNEAQLEKSRLLSDRFSAERPKGSFSTLEIQRTEQGDSAMYLCAPMNGAGELFFGEGSRLTVL.

The rearrangement uses TRBV20-1 and TRBJ1-2, with D hard to call. Trimming stripped 1 base from V and 2 bases from J, with 11 bases between. The CDR3 has 14 residues. From germline, CDR1 is DFQATT and CDR2 SNEGSKA (reference sequence). As DNA, the CDR3 is TGCAGTGCTAGAGCCCTGGGAGAAAACTATGGCTACACCTTC. It translates to CSARALGENYGYTF.

J is TRBJ2-7 and V is TRBV2; D is ambiguous. The end of the DNA is better explained by TRBJ2-1, so the J call may be wrong. Germline CDR1 reads SNHLY; CDR2 reads FYNNEI. This CDR3 spans 11 amino acids. CDR3 in DNA: TGTGCCAGCAGTGAGGCTGGTGAGCAGTTCTTC. This translates into CASSEAGEQFF.

The V call is TRBV10-3, the J call TRBJ2-7; D is possibly TRBD2 (7 bases). There are 14 residues in the CDR3. V was shortened by 10 bases and J by 3 bases, with 19 bases between the two germline ends. Germline CDR1 and CDR2: ENHRY and SYGVKD. The CDR3 reads CASTKGGGNYEQYF. The CDR3 DNA follows: TGTGCCAGCACCAAAGGGGGGGGAAACTACGAGCAGTACTTC.

This clonotype was detected only a few times. The rearrangement uses TRBV3-1 and TRBJ1-5, with TRBD1 matching over 10 bases. This CDR3 is 15 amino acids long. The junction had 1 base not matched to a gene; V was cut back by 1 base and J by 4 bases. The V gene's germline CDR1 is LGHDT and CDR2 YNNKEL (reference sequence). CDR3 in DNA: TGTGCCAGCAGCCAAGGGACAGGGGGGAATCAGCCCCAGCATTTT. Amino acid sequence: CASSQGTGGNQPQHF.

This clonotype was picked up many times. The chain uses TRBV10-3 and TRBJ1-2; D is unclear. There are 13 residues in the CDR3. V was pared by 0 bases and J by 6 bases, with 8 bases between. Germline V gene sequence: CDR1 ENHRY, CDR2 SYGVKD. CDR3 loop: CAISESWLDGYTF. CDR3 DNA sequence: TGTGCCATCAGTGAGTCGTGGCTCGATGGCTACACCTTC.

This clonotype was picked up many times. V usage is TRBV29-1 and J usage is TRBJ1-2, with 9 bases that match TRBD1. Germline CDR1 and CDR2: SQVTM and ANQGSEA. With 4 bases clipped from V and 3 bases from J, the junction kept 9 bases outside the gene matches. This CDR3 comprises 15 residues. CDR3 DNA: TGCAGCGTTGCGACAGGGGGAACTAGTTACTATGGCTACACCTTC. Protein sequence: CSVATGGTSYYGYTF.

The rearrangement joins TRBV2 to TRBJ1-5, with D perhaps TRBD1 (6 bases). Per the germline V gene, CDR1 is SNHLY and CDR2 is FYNNEI. This CDR3 comprises 14 residues. V was clipped by 3 bases and J by 5 bases, with 11 bases between them. The CDR3 nucleotides are TGTGCCAGCAGTGATGCAGGGGACGATCAGCCCCAGCATTTT. Amino acid sequence: CASSDAGDDQPQHF.

This clonotype was recorded only once. This sequence joins TRBV5-8 and TRBJ2-5, with D perhaps given as TRBD1 or TRBD2 (5 bases each). V lost 1 base to trimming and J lost 0 bases, with 13 bases between them. Looked up from germline, CDR1 is SGHTS and CDR2 is YDEGEE. The CDR3 totals 16 residues. CDR3 sequence: CASSLSPGTDQETQYF. As DNA, the CDR3 is TGTGCCAGCAGCTTGTCCCCGGGGACCGACCAAGAGACCCAGTACTTC.

The J gene is TRBJ1-1, the V gene TRBV29-1; weak D call: TRBD1 (6 bases). The CDR3 contains 13 residues. CDR1 is SQVTM and CDR2 is ANQGSEA in the germline V gene. Trimming left V 6 bases short and J 3 bases short, with 14 bases between. The DNA for the CDR3 is TGCAGCGTCCAAAGACAGGCAGACACTGAAGCTTTCTTT. It encodes CSVQRQADTEAFF.